This is a list of T cell receptor beta chains from one sample in a study of blood T cell repertoires in COVID-19. TCRdb's copy holds only in-frame clones and misses some; the assay was immunoSEQ multiplex PCR. There are a few hundred thousand clones in the sample; 88% occur only once, and 4% lies in the top ten. The sequenced sample consisted of peripheral blood. The source is a woman between 45 and 65 years old with active or convalescent COVID-19. Each CDR3 is given with its conserved first and last residue. The D gene is left open where the match is weak. For some rows the clone size is stated as once, few or many, or as a class when expanded; others skip it.

14	TRBV30	TRBJ1-2	few	.	TGTGCCTGGAGTGATAGTGGGGCCTGGGATGGCTACACCTTC	CAWSDSGAWDGYTF
15	TRBV7-9	TRBJ1-3	.	.	TGTGCCAGCAGTTCCAAGGGGGGGGCTTGGAACACCATATATTTT	CASSSKGGAWNTIYF
13	TRBV7-6	TRBJ2-7	.	.	TGTGCCAGCAGCCCCAACAGGGTAGGGGAGCAGTACTTC	CASSPNRVGEQYF
16	TRBV2	TRBJ2-7	.	.	TGTGCCAGCAGTGAAGATGTTGGGCGATGGCTTGCCGAGCAGTACTTC	CASSEDVGRWLAEQYF
15	TRBV2	TRBJ2-5	once	TRBD2	TGTGCCAGCAAGTTGAACGGGGGGGCTGAGAAGACCCAGTACTTC	CASKLNGGAEKTQYF
14	TRBV6-4	TRBJ1-1	.	.	TGTGCCAGCAGACCGGGACACCTGAACACTGAAGCTTTCTTT	CASRPGHLNTEAFF
15	TRBV6-5	TRBJ2-7	.	TRBD1	TGTGCCAGCAGCGCGAGGACAGGGTGGTCCTACGAGCAGTACTTC	CASSARTGWSYEQYF
12	TRBV19	TRBJ1-2	once	TRBD1	TGTGCCAGTCGGAACAGGGGAGGAGGCTACACCTTC	CASRNRGGGYTF
15	TRBV2	TRBJ1-1	.	.	TGTGCCAGCATCCCGTCCCCGACGGGAAACACTGAAGCTTTCTTT	CASIPSPTGNTEAFF
14	TRBV30	TRBJ2-3	.	TRBD1	TGTGCCTTCTCGACAGGGTTAAGCACAGATACGCAGTATTTT	CAFSTGLSTDTQYF
15	TRBV7-2	TRBJ2-5	.	.	TGTGCCAGCAGCCCGCGCCGGGGGTTCGGGGAGACCCAGTACTTC	CASSPRRGFGETQYF
16	TRBV19	TRBJ2-1	.	TRBD2	TGTGCCAGTAGTATAGGGGCTAGCGGGGGTAACAATGAGCAGTTCTTC	CASSIGASGGNNEQFF
16	TRBV19	TRBJ2-6	.	TRBD1	TGTGCCAGCAAGGACAGGGGGCTCGCCGGGGCCAACGTCCTGACTTTC	CASKDRGLAGANVLTF
14	TRBV6-6	TRBJ1-6	.	.	TGTGCCAGCAGTCCAGCGAGGGATTCTTCACCCCTCCACTTT	CASSPARDSSPLHF
15	TRBV19	TRBJ2-3	.	TRBD2	TGTGCCAGTAGTATTGATAGCGGGAGGACAGATACGCAGTATTTT	CASSIDSGRTDTQYF
14	TRBV15	TRBJ1-2	.	.	TGTGCCACGAAGGCGGTGGGGGGAGGGTTAGGCTACACCTTC	CATKAVGGGLGYTF
15	TRBV6-2/TRBV6-3	TRBJ2-1	once	TRBD1	TGTGCCAGCAGTTACTCGACAGGGGGTAAGAATGAGCAGTTCTTC	CASSYSTGGKNEQFF
13	TRBV3-1/TRBV3-2	TRBJ1-4	.	.	TGTGCCAGCAGCCAAGAAATAGCTGAAAAACTGTTTTTT	CASSQEIAEKLFF
14	TRBV5-1	TRBJ1-4	.	.	TGCGCCAGCAGCTTGGGAGCAACTAATGAAAAACTGTTTTTT	CASSLGATNEKLFF
18	TRBV7-9	TRBJ2-3	.	TRBD2	TGTGCCAGCAGCTTAGGGCTAGCGGGGGTATCTAGCACAGATACGCAGTATTTT	CASSLGLAGVSSTDTQYF
14	TRBV28	TRBJ2-7	.	.	TGTGCCAGCATCCGCGGCGGGGTGGCCTACGAGCAGTACTTC	CASIRGGVAYEQYF
12	TRBV28	TRBJ1-2	.	.	TGTGCCAGCAGGAACACAGGCTATGGCTACACCTTC	CASRNTGYGYTF
20	TRBV9	TRBJ1-4	.	.	TGTGCCAGCAGCGTAGGTGGTATCGGGCAGGGGCTTCATCCTAATGAAAAACTGTTTTTT	CASSVGGIGQGLHPNEKLFF
16	TRBV15	TRBJ1-5	once	TRBD1	TGTGCCACCAGCAGTGGTCCGGGACAGGGGTATCAGCCCCAGCATTTT	CATSSGPGQGYQPQHF
16	TRBV4-1	TRBJ2-7	.	.	TGCGCCAGCAGTCAGACCTCAACGGCAGGGGCCTACGAGCAGTACTTC	CASSQTSTAGAYEQYF
14	TRBV6-5	TRBJ1-1	.	.	TGTGCCAGCAGTTACAAGGGGATGAACACTGAAGCTTTCTTT	CASSYKGMNTEAFF
14	TRBV7-9	TRBJ1-2	.	.	TGTGCCAGCAGCTTAATCCTCGGGGGAGCCGGCTACACCTTC	CASSLILGGAGYTF
12	TRBV7-8	TRBJ1-5	few	TRBD1	TGTGCCAGCAGCGGGGACAGGGGTAACCAGCATTTT	CASSGDRGNQHF
15	TRBV27	TRBJ2-7	.	.	TGTGCCAGCAGTTTATCGATTAAGAGTGCCTACGAGCAGTACTTC	CASSLSIKSAYEQYF
14	TRBV15	TRBJ2-5	once	.	TGTGCCACCAGCATAGAAGGCCTAGGAGAGACCCAGTACTTC	CATSIEGLGETQYF
18	TRBV5-1	TRBJ2-1	.	TRBD1	TGCGCCAGCAGCTTGGGAACTACTGGGACAGGGGTCAGAAATGAGCAGTTCTTC	CASSLGTTGTGVRNEQFF
13	TRBV7-2	TRBJ2-1	.	.	TGTGCCAGCAGCTCAGGCCCACGGGGGGAGCAGTTCTTC	CASSSGPRGEQFF
15	TRBV11-1	TRBJ2-5	.	.	TGTGCCAGCAGCTTAGGCCGCAACCGGCAAGAGACCCAGTACTTC	CASSLGRNRQETQYF
15	TRBV3-1/TRBV3-2	TRBJ2-1	.	TRBD2	TGTGCCAGCAGCCAAGATCTAGCGGGAGGGGATGAGCAGTTCTTC	CASSQDLAGGDEQFF
13	TRBV6-5	TRBJ2-7	.	TRBD1	TGTGCCAGCAGATCAGGGGGCTCCTACGAGCAGTACTTC	CASRSGGSYEQYF
15	TRBV5-4	TRBJ2-2	.	TRBD2	TGTGCCAGCAGCTGGGGGAGGGGTTACACCGGGGAGCTGTTTTTT	CASSWGRGYTGELFF
16	TRBV19	TRBJ1-1	.	TRBD1	TGTGCCAGTAGTATAAAGGGCGGGACAGGTTTCACTGAAGCTTTCTTT	CASSIKGGTGFTEAFF
16	TRBV7-3	TRBJ1-3	.	.	TGTGCCAGCAGCTCCCAAGGGTGGGGCATCGGAAACACCATATATTTT	CASSSQGWGIGNTIYF
15	TRBV5-8	TRBJ2-7	.	.	TGTGCCAGCAGCGGGAGTCGACTTAGTCCCTACGAGCAGTACTTC	CASSGSRLSPYEQYF
13	TRBV7-2	TRBJ2-7	.	.	TGTGCCAGCAGTCTGGACAGACTCTACGAGCAGTACTTC	CASSLDRLYEQYF
15	TRBV4-3	TRBJ2-7	.	.	TGCGCCAGCAGCCAAGATTGGCCCCTCTCCTACGAGCAGTACTTC	CASSQDWPLSYEQYF